Below are 28 T cell receptor beta chains sequenced from a single sample in a study of blood T cell repertoires in COVID-19. The table came from immunoSEQ multiplex PCR; TCRdb's copy has only in-frame clones and leaves some out. The data hold approximately 300,000 clones, with over 75% observed a single time. Sequencing was carried out using peripheral blood. The receptors stem from a woman in her thirties with COVID-19, enrolled during active disease.

The chain combines TRBV19 with TRBJ2-2; 10 nucleotides align to TRBD1. Germline V CDR1 and CDR2: LNHDA, SQIVND (reference sequence). This CDR3 is 16 amino acids long. The junction had 8 bases not matched to a gene; V was cut back by 6 bases and J by 4 bases. CDR3 in amino acids: CASRRSGQGSTGELFF. CDR3 nucleotide sequence: TGTGCCAGTAGAAGGTCGGGACAGGGGTCCACCGGGGAGCTGTTTTTT.

This chain joins TRBV30 and TRBJ1-2, with a possible D match to TRBD1 (5 bases). The CDR3 totals 12 residues. V lost 5 bases, J lost 4 bases, and 11 bases lay in between. Germline-derived CDR1 and CDR2 are GTSNPN and SVGIG (reference sequence). CDR3: CAWGVGAYGYTF. The CDR3 DNA sequence: TGTGCCTGGGGGGTAGGGGCCTATGGCTACACCTTC.

This rearrangement joins TRBV5-8 to TRBJ1-2; 9 positions agree with TRBD1. CDR3 length equals 13 residues. V was clipped by 5 bases and J by 10 bases; unmatched bases: 9. Germline values: CDR1 SGHTS, CDR2 YDEGEE. Here the CDR3 DNA reads TGTGCCAGCAGACTTACAGGGGGCGCCGACTACACCTTC. Translating gives CASRLTGGADYTF.

V usage is TRBV5-1 and J usage is TRBJ2-5, with TRBD2 matching 10 bases. After removal of 6 bases from V and 1 base from J, the junction contained 9 bases not matched to a gene. The CDR3 contains 16 residues. Germline assignment: CDR1 SGHRS and CDR2 YFSETQ. Here the CDR3 DNA reads TGCGCCAGCACCCCATCAGGACTAGCGGTCCAAGAGACCCAGTACTTC. Translated: CASTPSGLAVQETQYF.

The chain joins TRBV28 to TRBJ2-3; the D gene is possibly TRBD2 (7 bases). The germline V gene has CDR1 MDHEN and CDR2 SYDVKM. V shed 8 bases and J shed 4 bases, with 13 bases lying between them. This CDR3 region has 13 residues. The CDR3, as DNA: TGTGCCAGCGGACGGGGGGCTCCAGATACGCAGTATTTT. Its translation: CASGRGAPDTQYF.

The rearrangement joins TRBV23-1 to TRBJ1-5; no reliable D call. TRBV23-1 is labeled an ORF, and its function is uncertain. The CDR3 covers 14 residues. The germline V and J ends were trimmed by 2 bases and 3 bases, with 8 bases remaining between them. CDR3 nucleotides: TGCGCCAGCAGTCAAACACAGACCAATCAGCCCCAGCATTTT. It translates to CASSQTQTNQPQHF.

The genes are TRBV28 and TRBJ2-6, with D perhaps matching TRBD1 (6 bases). Per the germline V gene, CDR1 is MDHEN and CDR2 is SYDVKM. The CDR3 is made up of 16 amino acids. The V gene lost 6 bases and the J gene lost 0 bases, with 12 bases spanning the gap. The CDR3 DNA is TGTGCCAGCAGGGGGACATTGAGCTCTGGGGCCAACGTCCTGACTTTC. Translated, it gives CASRGTLSSGANVLTF.

V gene TRBV5-1 combines with J gene TRBJ2-1; D possibly corresponds to TRBD1 (5 bases). This CDR3 has 13 amino acids. V was shortened by 0 bases and J by 7 bases, with 8 bases between the two germline ends. Germline CDR1 and CDR2: SGHRS and YFSETQ. CDR3 bases: TGCGCCAGCAGCTTGGGACAGCTGAATGAGCAGTTCTTC. Protein: CASSLGQLNEQFF.

The chain combines TRBV28 with TRBJ2-1; the D is unclear. The ends were cut back, 3 bases at V and 8 bases at J, with 2 bases in the middle. The CDR3 length is 10 residues. CDR1 and CDR2 (germline): MDHEN, SYDVKM. In DNA form, the CDR3 reads TGTGCCAGCAGTTTCTATGAGCAGTTCTTC. It encodes CASSFYEQFF.

J is TRBJ2-7 and V is TRBV11-2, with D unresolved. There are 14 residues in the CDR3. Germline values: CDR1 SGHAT, CDR2 FQNNGV. V was clipped by 0 bases and J by 3 bases, with 9 bases between them. The CDR3 sequence is CASSLDLGSYEQYF. The CDR3 DNA reads TGTGCCAGCAGCTTAGATCTAGGTAGCTACGAGCAGTACTTC.

V and J are TRBV7-3 and TRBJ2-3; 9 nucleotides agree with TRBD2. The V segment lost 5 bases and the J segment 2 bases; nucleotides outside the gene matches: 11. CDR3 length: 17 residues. Germline V gives CDR1 SGHTA, CDR2 FQGTGA. The CDR3 spells CASSKGWREGPTDTQYF. The CDR3 region has the DNA TGTGCCAGCAGCAAAGGGTGGCGGGAGGGCCCCACAGATACGCAGTATTTT.

The CDR3 region has the DNA TGCGCCAGCAGCCAGCCAGGTAGCGGCGTGAATGAGCAGTTCTTC. This codes for CASSQPGSGVNEQFF. This chain connects TRBV4-3 to TRBJ2-1, with D maybe TRBD2 (6 bases). CDR1 LGHNA and CDR2 YSLEER come from the germline V gene. The CDR3 runs 15 residues. V shed 3 bases and J shed 7 bases, with 16 bases lying between them.

In nucleotides, the CDR3 is TGTGCCAGCAGCTTGGACCGAGCTAACTATGGCTACACCTTC. This sequence encodes CASSLDRANYGYTF. The genes are TRBV5-4 and TRBJ1-2; D unresolved. Trimming left V 0 bases short and J 0 bases short, with 6 bases between. This CDR3 comprises 14 residues. Germline V lookup: CDR1 SGHNT, CDR2 YYREEE (reference sequence).

The J gene is TRBJ1-2, the V gene TRBV3-1 (or the pseudogene TRBV3-2); 7 bases fit TRBD1. There are 15 residues in the CDR3. Germline lookup yields CDR1 LGHDT and CDR2 YNNKEL (reference sequence). V lost 4 bases to trimming and J lost 8 bases; unmatched junction nucleotides: 13. The chain's CDR3 is CASSPTIQGPSGYTF. CDR3 sequence (DNA): TGTGCCAGCAGCCCGACCATACAGGGGCCGAGCGGCTACACCTTC.

The V and J genes are TRBV6-6 and TRBJ2-5, with D hard to call. Germline-derived CDR1 and CDR2 are MNHNY and SVGAGI (reference sequence). Trimming took off 6 bases at V and 0 bases at J, with 8 bases between the two ends. The CDR3 contains 13 residues. The CDR3 spells CASSLPHQETQYF. The CDR3 DNA is TGTGCCAGCAGCCTCCCTCACCAAGAGACCCAGTACTTC.

About this clone: This sample includes further DNA sequences coding for the same CDR3. V is TRBV3-1 (or the pseudogene TRBV3-2) and J is TRBJ2-5, with a weak D call TRBD2 (5 bases). Per the germline V gene, CDR1 is LGHDT and CDR2 is YNNKEL (reference sequence). This CDR3 spans 14 amino acids. The V end lost 0 bases, the J end lost 4 bases, and 9 bases lay between the germline ends. The CDR3 coding sequence is TGTGCCAGCAGCCAAGATCGAGGGAGAGAGACCCAGTACTTC. Its translation is CASSQDRGRETQYF.

The chain joins TRBV4-1 to TRBJ2-7; perhaps TRBD2 as D (6 bases). The V and J ends lost 0 bases and 2 bases respectively, with 11 bases between them. The CDR3 is made up of 15 amino acids. Germline values: CDR1 MGHRA, CDR2 YSYEKL. The CDR3 here is CASSQEVAATYEQYF. CDR3 nucleotide sequence: TGCGCCAGCAGCCAAGAGGTAGCGGCGACCTACGAGCAGTACTTC.

V gene TRBV13 combines with J gene TRBJ2-7; TRBD2 might be the D (5 bases). This CDR3 contains 16 residues. V gave up 5 bases and J gave up 5 bases, with 22 bases separating them. Germline V CDR1 and CDR2: PRHDT, FYEKMQ (reference sequence). Here the CDR3 DNA reads TGTGCCAGCAGCCCCCGGATGAGAGGGTTAGATCACGAGCAGTACTTC. It specifies CASSPRMRGLDHEQYF.

The rearrangement uses TRBV4-3 and TRBJ1-2; possibly TRBD1 for D (5 bases). Trimming took 4 bases from V and 8 from J, leaving 14 bases between them. CDR1 is LGHNA and CDR2 is YSLEER in the germline V gene. The CDR3 covers 13 residues. CDR3 sequence reads: CASSLVRGVGYTF. DNA of the CDR3: TGCGCCAGCAGCCTTGTGCGGGGGGTCGGCTACACCTTC.

V is TRBV11-1 and J is TRBJ2-5; D unresolved. The CDR3 runs to 11 residues. Germline values: CDR1 SGHAT, CDR2 FQDESV (reference sequence). V was shortened by 5 bases and J by 5 bases, with 6 bases between the two germline ends. CDR3 nucleotide sequence: TGTGCCAGCAGCACCAGTGAGACCCAGTACTTC. This encodes CASSTSETQYF.

The chain is built from TRBV3-1 (or the pseudogene TRBV3-2) and TRBJ1-3; the match to TRBD1 covers 10 bases. The CDR3 has 16 residues. Germline V gene lookup returns CDR1 LGHDT and CDR2 YNNKEL (reference sequence). J was trimmed by 4 bases and V by 3 bases; bases with no gene match: 6. The CDR3 region is CASSHSDRGPGNTIYF. CDR3 nucleotides: TGTGCCAGCAGCCATTCCGACAGGGGGCCAGGAAACACCATATATTTT.

V usage is TRBV21-1 and J usage is TRBJ2-2; TRBD2 is the table's D call and was not checked against the DNA. TRBV21-1 is labeled a pseudogene. The CDR3 consists of 18 residues. The CDR3 loop reads CARIGLAGGPSNTGELFF. CDR3 coding DNA: TGTGCCAGAATCGGACTAGCGGGAGGGCCGTCGAACACCGGGGAGCTGTTTTTT.

The chain carries TRBV19 and TRBJ2-7; 8 positions match TRBD1. The CDR3 loop spans 14 amino acids. After removal of 7 bases from V and 2 bases from J, the junction contained 7 bases not matched to a gene. Germline loops: CDR1 LNHDA, CDR2 SQIVND (reference sequence). CDR3 nucleotides: TGTGCCAGTAACCAGGGGGCGTCCCCCTACGAGCAGTACTTC. Protein sequence: CASNQGASPYEQYF.

The J gene is TRBJ1-5, the V gene TRBV6-2 or TRBV6-3; the match to TRBD1 covers 8 bases. J gave up 3 bases and V 0 bases, and 10 bases lay outside the gene matches. CDR3 length equals 18 residues. CDR1 and CDR2 from the germline V gene are MNHEY and SVGEGT. CDR3 sequence reads: CASSYSRDRPRNNQPQHF. CDR3 coding DNA: TGTGCCAGCAGTTACTCCCGGGACAGGCCGAGGAACAATCAGCCCCAGCATTTT.

V is TRBV9 and J is TRBJ2-3, with TRBD2 identical over 7 bases. The germline CDR1 and CDR2 sequences are SGDLS and YYNGEE. The CDR3 is 15 amino acids. Losses at the gene ends were 4 bases for V and 5 bases for J; bases not matched to a gene: 10. The CDR3 reads CASSLRLASRDTQYF. CDR3 DNA: TGTGCCAGCAGCCTCAGACTAGCTTCAAGAGATACGCAGTATTTT.

The rearrangement uses TRBV10-2 and TRBJ1-1; 7 bases align to TRBD1. V was clipped by 5 bases and J by 6 bases; unmatched bases: 9. The germline V gene has CDR1 WSHSY and CDR2 SAAADI. The CDR3 has 14 amino acids. The CDR3 region has the DNA TGCGCCAGCAGTCGTACAGGGGAAGGCGCTGAAGCTTTCTTT. Residues: CASSRTGEGAEAFF.

The chain couples TRBV9 to TRBJ2-2; D remains ambiguous. Trimming pared 0 bases from V and 6 bases from J, leaving 3 bases between. CDR1 and CDR2 from the germline V gene are SGDLS and YYNGEE. The CDR3 covers 12 residues. CDR3 sequence: CASSVAAGELFF. The CDR3 DNA is TGTGCCAGCAGCGTAGCTGCCGGGGAGCTGTTTTTT. The variable domain in full, completed from reference TRBV9 and TRBJ2-2, reads DSGVTQTPKHLITATGQRVTLRCSPRSGDLSVYWYQQSLDQGLQFLIQYYNGEERAKGNILERFSAQQFPDLHSELNLSSLELGDSALYFCASSVAAGELFFGEGSRLTVL.

The chain joins TRBV3-1 (or the pseudogene TRBV3-2) to TRBJ2-6; maybe TRBD2 (7 bases). The CDR3 has 17 residues. Trimming left V 4 bases short and J 0 bases short, with 13 bases between. Looked up from germline, CDR1 is LGHDT and CDR2 is YNNKEL (reference sequence). DNA for the CDR3: TGTGCCAGCAGCCCCCGGGGAGGGGGCTCTGGGGCCAACGTCCTGACTTTC. It codes for CASSPRGGGSGANVLTF.